Shown below are 13 T cell receptor beta chains from a single sample sequenced in a study of early T cells in non-severe SARS-CoV-2 infection. TCRdb reprocessed the 5' RACE reads via MiXCR and lists one record per CDR3 protein. The table has approximately 30,000 distinct CDR3 sequences, approximately 4.3% seen once. Material: whole blood. The receptors come from an adult who was a healthcare worker with PCR-confirmed SARS-CoV-2 infection or an uninfected control (not recorded which).

The sample holds many counts of this clonotype. The chain has TRBV5-1 and TRBJ2-3; D possibly corresponds to TRBD2 (5 bases). The V end was cut by 4 bases, the J end by 4 bases, with 16 bases between. Germline CDR1 and CDR2: SGHRS and YFSETQ. The CDR3 has 15 residues. In DNA, the CDR3 is TGCGCCAGCAGCGCCGGACGGGGTAGGTCAGATACGCAGTATTTT. It codes for CASSAGRGRSDTQYF.

This clonotype turned up a few times. The chain couples TRBV12-3 or TRBV12-4 to TRBJ2-7; 10 nucleotides line up with TRBD1. This CDR3 region has 15 residues. V shed 7 bases, J shed 1 base, and the junction held 7 bases outside the gene matches. CDR3 sequence: CASTKRTGGSYEQYF. As DNA, the CDR3 is TGTGCCAGCACCAAGAGGACAGGGGGATCCTACGAGCAGTACTTC.

Note on this clonotype: This may be a read error, as it is one base from a much larger clone. The chain links TRBV29-1 to TRBJ1-2; D is undetermined. With 6 bases removed from V and 2 bases from J, the gap between germline ends came to 16 bases. The germline CDR1 and CDR2 sequences are SQVTM and ANQGSEA. This CDR3 is built from 14 residues. The CDR3 spells CSVATHLGNYGYTF. CDR3 nucleotide sequence: TGCAGCGTCGCCACCCATCTCGGGAACTATGGCTACACCTTC.

This clonotype was seen ten or more times. The rearrangement links TRBV3-1 to TRBJ2-3, with 7 bases identical to TRBD2. The CDR3 totals 16 residues. V shed 4 bases and J 0 bases; nucleotides not matched to a gene: 7. Germline CDR1 reads LGHDT; CDR2 reads YNNKEL (reference sequence). The CDR3 loop reads CASSLASGVSTDTQYF. CDR3 nucleotides: TGTGCCAGCAGCCTAGCTAGCGGCGTAAGCACAGATACGCAGTATTTT.

J is TRBJ2-1 and V is TRBV5-1, with D hard to call. Germline CDR1 is SGHRS and CDR2 is YFSETQ. The CDR3 totals 15 residues. V was shortened by 6 bases and J by 0 bases, with 13 bases between the two germline ends. CDR3 sequence reads: CASTTGESSYNEQFF. The CDR3 DNA reads as TGCGCCAGCACTACCGGAGAGAGCTCCTACAATGAGCAGTTCTTC.

This clonotype was recorded many times. The rearrangement uses TRBV28 and TRBJ1-1; D remains ambiguous. This CDR3 has 12 amino acids. V was cut by 6 bases and J by 0 bases, with 5 bases left in between. Germline V gene lookup returns CDR1 MDHEN and CDR2 SYDVKM. CDR3 loop: CASSQMNTEAFF. CDR3 nucleotides: TGTGCCAGCAGCCAAATGAACACTGAAGCTTTCTTT.

This clonotype was found many times. This chain's CDR3 is CATSDPRRTFF. CDR3 sequence (DNA): TGTGCCACCAGTGATCCCAGGCGGACTTTCTTT. The genes are TRBV24-1 and TRBJ1-1; D ambiguous. The V gene's germline CDR1 is KGHDR and CDR2 SFDVKD. The CDR3 length is 11 residues. The V end was cut by 3 bases, the J end by 12 bases, with 10 bases between.

This clonotype was observed many times. CDR3 loop: CASSLLANNEQFF. For the CDR3, the DNA is TGTGCCAGCAGCTTACTAGCGAACAATGAGCAGTTCTTC. This rearrangement joins TRBV11-2 to TRBJ2-1; a possible D gene is TRBD2 (6 bases). CDR3 length: 13 residues. The germline V gene encodes CDR1 SGHAT and CDR2 FQNNGV. V lost 2 bases and J lost 5, with 7 bases in between.

V is TRBV7-9 and J is TRBJ2-7, with TRBD2 matching 8 bases. CDR1 is SEHNR and CDR2 is FQNEAQ in the germline V gene (reference sequence). V dropped 5 bases and J dropped 5; count of bases not matched to a gene: 11. This CDR3 region has 15 residues. This chain's CDR3 is CASSPRAGVVNEQYF. The CDR3 nucleotides read TGTGCCAGCAGCCCCAGAGCGGGAGTTGTCAACGAGCAGTACTTC.

In this sample, this clonotype turned up many times. The rearrangement uses TRBV7-9 and TRBJ1-1, with D unresolved. The CDR3 covers 10 residues. V lost 5 bases and J 4 bases, leaving 2 bases between the germline ends. Germline V lookup: CDR1 SEHNR, CDR2 FQNEAQ (reference sequence). In DNA form, the CDR3 reads TGTGCCAGCAGCCTCACTGAAGCTTTCTTT. It is translated as CASSLTEAFF.

This clonotype was counted between two and nine times. CDR3 protein: CASSLGTGASNQPQHF. As DNA, the CDR3 is TGTGCCAGCAGTTTAGGGACAGGGGCCAGCAATCAGCCCCAGCATTTT. V and J are TRBV12-3 or TRBV12-4 and TRBJ1-5; 9 bases fit TRBD1. The CDR3 is 16 residues long. The trim removed 1 base at V and 1 base at J, leaving 2 bases unmatched.

This clonotype was observed many times. V and J are TRBV12-3 or TRBV12-4 and TRBJ2-6; the D gene could be TRBD1 or TRBD2 (6 bases each). Trimming took off 10 bases at V and 4 bases at J, with 14 bases between the two ends. There are 14 residues in the CDR3. The CDR3 nucleotides are TGTGCCACCCACCGGGGGCACGGGGCCAACGTCCTGACTTTC. It yields the protein CATHRGHGANVLTF.

This clonotype was recorded a few times. The chain couples TRBV19 to TRBJ2-6, with 8 bases fitting TRBD1. There are 18 residues in the CDR3. Germline CDR1 LNHDA, CDR2 SQIVND (reference sequence). The trim removed 7 bases at V and 4 bases at J, leaving 15 bases unmatched. The CDR3 bases are TGTGCCAGTACTCGTTATGGACAGGGAGCGGACGGGGCCAACGTCCTGACTTTC. Protein product: CASTRYGQGADGANVLTF.